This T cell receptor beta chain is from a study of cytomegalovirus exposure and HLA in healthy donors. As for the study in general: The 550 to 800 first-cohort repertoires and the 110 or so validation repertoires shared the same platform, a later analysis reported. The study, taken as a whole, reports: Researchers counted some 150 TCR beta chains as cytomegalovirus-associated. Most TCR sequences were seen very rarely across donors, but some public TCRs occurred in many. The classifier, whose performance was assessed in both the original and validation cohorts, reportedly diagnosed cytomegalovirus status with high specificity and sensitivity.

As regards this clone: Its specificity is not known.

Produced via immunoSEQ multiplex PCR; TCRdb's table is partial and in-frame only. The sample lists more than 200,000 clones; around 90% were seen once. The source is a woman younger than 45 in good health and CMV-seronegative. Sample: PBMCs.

The CDR3 spells CASSQEGLPGQGARDTQYF. In DNA, the CDR3 is TGCGCCAGCAGCCAAGAGGGCCTGCCAGGACAGGGGGCGAGGGATACGCAGTATTTT. The chain employs TRBV4-1 and TRBJ2-3; 11 bases map to TRBD1. Trimming removed 0 bases from V and 6 bases from J; junction bases left unmatched: 14. The germline V gene encodes CDR1 MGHRA and CDR2 YSYEKL. This CDR3 is 19 amino acids long.